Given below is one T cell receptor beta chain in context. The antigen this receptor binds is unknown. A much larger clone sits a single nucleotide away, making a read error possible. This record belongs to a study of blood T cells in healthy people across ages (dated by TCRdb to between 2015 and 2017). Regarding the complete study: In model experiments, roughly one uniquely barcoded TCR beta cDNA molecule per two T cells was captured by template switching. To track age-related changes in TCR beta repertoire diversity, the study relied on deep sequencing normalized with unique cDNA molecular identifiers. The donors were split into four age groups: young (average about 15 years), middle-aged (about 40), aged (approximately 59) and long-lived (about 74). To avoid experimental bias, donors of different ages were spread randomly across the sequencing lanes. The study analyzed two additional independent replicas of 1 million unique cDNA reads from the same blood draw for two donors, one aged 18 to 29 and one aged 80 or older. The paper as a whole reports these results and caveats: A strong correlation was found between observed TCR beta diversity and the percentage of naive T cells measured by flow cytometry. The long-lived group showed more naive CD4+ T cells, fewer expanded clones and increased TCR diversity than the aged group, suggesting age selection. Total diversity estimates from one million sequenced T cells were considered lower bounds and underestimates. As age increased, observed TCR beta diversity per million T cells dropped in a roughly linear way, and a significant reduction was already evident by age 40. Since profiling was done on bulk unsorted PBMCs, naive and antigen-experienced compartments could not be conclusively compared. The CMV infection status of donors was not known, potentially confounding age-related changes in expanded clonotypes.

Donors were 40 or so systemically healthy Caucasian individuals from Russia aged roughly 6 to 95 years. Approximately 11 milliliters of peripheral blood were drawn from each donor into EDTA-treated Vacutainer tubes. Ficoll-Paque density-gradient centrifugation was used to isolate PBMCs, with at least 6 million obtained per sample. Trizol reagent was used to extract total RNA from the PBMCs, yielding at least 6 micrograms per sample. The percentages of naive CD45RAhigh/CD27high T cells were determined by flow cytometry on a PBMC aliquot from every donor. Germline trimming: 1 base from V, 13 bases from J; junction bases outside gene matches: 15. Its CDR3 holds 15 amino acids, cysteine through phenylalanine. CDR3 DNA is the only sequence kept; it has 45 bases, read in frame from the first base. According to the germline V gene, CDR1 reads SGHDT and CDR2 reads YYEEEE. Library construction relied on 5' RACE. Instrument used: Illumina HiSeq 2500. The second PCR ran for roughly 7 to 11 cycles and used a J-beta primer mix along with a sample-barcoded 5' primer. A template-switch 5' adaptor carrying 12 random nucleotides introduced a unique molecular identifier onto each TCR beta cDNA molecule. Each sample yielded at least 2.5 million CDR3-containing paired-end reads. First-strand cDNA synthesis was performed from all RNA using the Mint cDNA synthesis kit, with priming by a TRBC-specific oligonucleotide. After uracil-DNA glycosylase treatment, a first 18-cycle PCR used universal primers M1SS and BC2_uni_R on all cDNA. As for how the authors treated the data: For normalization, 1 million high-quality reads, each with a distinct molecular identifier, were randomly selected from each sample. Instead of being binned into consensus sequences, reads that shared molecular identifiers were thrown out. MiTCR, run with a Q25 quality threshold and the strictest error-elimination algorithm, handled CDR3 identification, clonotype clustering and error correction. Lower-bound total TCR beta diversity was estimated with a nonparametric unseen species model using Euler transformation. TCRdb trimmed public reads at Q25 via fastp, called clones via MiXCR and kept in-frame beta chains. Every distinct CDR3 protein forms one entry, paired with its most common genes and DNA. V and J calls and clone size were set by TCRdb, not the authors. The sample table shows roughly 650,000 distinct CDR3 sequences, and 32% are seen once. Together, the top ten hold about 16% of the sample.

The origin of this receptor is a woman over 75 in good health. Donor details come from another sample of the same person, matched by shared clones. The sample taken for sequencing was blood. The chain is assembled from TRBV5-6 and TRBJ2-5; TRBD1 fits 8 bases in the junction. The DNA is TGTGCCAGCAGCTTGATCCGGGACAGGATTAACGAGCGGTACTTC. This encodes CASSLIRDRINERYF.